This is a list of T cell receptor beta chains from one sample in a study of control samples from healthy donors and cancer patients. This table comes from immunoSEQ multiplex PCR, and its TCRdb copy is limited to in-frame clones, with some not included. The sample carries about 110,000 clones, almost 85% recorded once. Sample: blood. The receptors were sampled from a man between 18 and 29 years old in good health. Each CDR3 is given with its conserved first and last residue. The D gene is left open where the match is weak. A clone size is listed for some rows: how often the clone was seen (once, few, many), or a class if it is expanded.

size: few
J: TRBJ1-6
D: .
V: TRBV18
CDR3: CASSLTENNSPLHF
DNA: TGTGCCAGCTCACTGACAGAAAATAATTCACCCCTCCACTTT

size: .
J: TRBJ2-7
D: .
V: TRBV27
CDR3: CASTKGAGLAYEQYF
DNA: TGTGCCAGCACAAAAGGGGCGGGCTTGGCCTACGAGCAGTACTTC

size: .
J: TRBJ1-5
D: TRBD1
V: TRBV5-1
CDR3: CASSPQGPEQPQHF
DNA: TGCGCCAGCAGCCCACAGGGGCCGGAGCAGCCCCAGCATTTT

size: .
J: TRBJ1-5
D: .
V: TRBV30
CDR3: CAWSVGAEQPQHF
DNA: TGTGCCTGGAGTGTGGGGGCAGAGCAGCCCCAGCATTTT

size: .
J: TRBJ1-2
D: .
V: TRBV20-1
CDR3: CSAREAYTF
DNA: TGCAGTGCTAGAGAGGCCTACACCTTC

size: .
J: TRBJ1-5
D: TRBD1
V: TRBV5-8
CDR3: CASSLPSGTGSNQPQHF
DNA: TGTGCCAGCAGCTTACCTTCCGGGACAGGGAGCAATCAGCCCCAGCATTTT

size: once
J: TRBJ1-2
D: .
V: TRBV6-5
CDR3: CASSYDPPSYGYTF
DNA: TGTGCCAGCAGTTATGACCCCCCAAGTTATGGCTACACCTTC

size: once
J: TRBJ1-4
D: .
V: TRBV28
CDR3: CASTLGRSTEKLFF
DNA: TGTGCCAGCACCTTGGGGAGGTCAACTGAAAAACTGTTTTTT

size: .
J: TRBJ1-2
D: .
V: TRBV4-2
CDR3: CASSQDSAGDYGYTF
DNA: TGTGCCAGCAGCCAAGATTCGGCAGGCGACTATGGCTACACCTTC

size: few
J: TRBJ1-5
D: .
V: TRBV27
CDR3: CASLRGGDSNQPQHF
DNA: TGTGCCAGCCTCCGGGGAGGGGATAGCAATCAGCCCCAGCATTTT

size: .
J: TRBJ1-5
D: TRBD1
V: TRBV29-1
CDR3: CSAGQGNSQPQHF
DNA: TGCAGCGCGGGACAGGGGAATAGTCAGCCCCAGCATTTT

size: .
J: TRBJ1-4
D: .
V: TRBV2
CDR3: CASIRQPVLNEKLFF
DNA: TGTGCCAGCATACGACAGCCTGTCCTTAATGAAAAACTGTTTTTT

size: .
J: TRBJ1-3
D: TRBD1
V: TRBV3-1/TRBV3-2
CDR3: CASSQDRQGANSGNTIYF
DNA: TGTGCCAGCAGCCAAGACAGACAGGGGGCAAACTCTGGAAACACCATATATTTT

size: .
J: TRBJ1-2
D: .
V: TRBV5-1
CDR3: CASASQGRGDYGYTF
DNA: TGCGCCAGCGCCTCCCAAGGGCGGGGGGACTATGGCTACACCTTC